This T cell receptor (beta chain) stems from a study of cytotoxic CD8 clonotypes in ibrutinib-treated CLL. Turning to the study itself: Patients: roughly twelve relapsed/refractory, about 14 treatment-naive, about 18 IGHV unmutated. Partial responses totalled approximately 24 and complete responses 2; after median roughly 70 months, approximately 15 remained remitted and roughly twelve progressed. Average yields of around 230,000 productive templates and tens of thousands of productive rearrangements characterized the samples.

Investigators sought sequencing depths of between 1 in 200,000 and 1 in 1 million T cells. Data came from immunoSEQ multiplex PCR; TCRdb stores just in-frame clones and leaves some out. This sample carries tens of thousands of clones, over 65% of them seen once, and the ten largest clones take about 20%. The CDR3 length is 15 residues. Per germline, CDR1 SGHRS and CDR2 YFSETQ. V gave up 0 bases and J gave up 7 bases, with 16 bases separating them. This TCR was sampled from a human donor with chronic lymphocytic leukemia. This chain links TRBV5-1 with TRBJ1-2; D not resolved. The sample in question was PBMCs, obtained after 24 months of ibrutinib treatment. CDR3 protein: CASSLAQAQPGGYTF. As DNA, the CDR3 is TGCGCCAGCAGCTTGGCGCAGGCCCAGCCGGGTGGCTACACCTTC.